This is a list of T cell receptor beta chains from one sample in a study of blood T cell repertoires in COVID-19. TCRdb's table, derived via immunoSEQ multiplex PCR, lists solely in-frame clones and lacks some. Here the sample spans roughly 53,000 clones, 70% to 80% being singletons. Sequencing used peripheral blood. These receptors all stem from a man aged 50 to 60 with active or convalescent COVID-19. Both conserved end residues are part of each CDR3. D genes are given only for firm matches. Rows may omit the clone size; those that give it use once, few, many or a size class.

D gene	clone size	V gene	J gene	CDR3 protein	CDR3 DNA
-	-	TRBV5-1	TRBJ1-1	CASSGSGLGTEAFF	TGCGCCAGCAGCGGTTCAGGGTTGGGCACTGAAGCTTTCTTT
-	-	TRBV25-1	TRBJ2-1	CASSEWEAMEQFF	TGTGCCAGCAGTGAATGGGAGGCGATGGAGCAGTTCTTC
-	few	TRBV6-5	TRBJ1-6	CASSSWRDNSPLHF	TGTGCCAGCAGTTCATGGAGGGATAATTCACCCCTCCACTTT
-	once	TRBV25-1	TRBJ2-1	CASSNSKDYYNEQFF	TGTGCCAGCAGTAATTCTAAGGACTACTACAATGAGCAGTTCTTC
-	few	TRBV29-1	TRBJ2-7	CSVELTGSYEQYF	TGCAGCGTTGAGTTAACAGGGTCCTACGAGCAGTACTTC
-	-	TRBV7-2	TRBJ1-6	CASSLTGIYNSPLHF	TGTGCCAGCAGCTTGACGGGAATCTATAATTCACCCCTCCACTTT
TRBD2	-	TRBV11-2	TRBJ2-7	CASSLNSGGPYEQYF	TGTGCCAGCAGCTTGAATAGCGGGGGGCCCTACGAGCAGTACTTC
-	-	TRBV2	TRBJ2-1	CASRGGPYNEQFF	TGTGCCAGCCGCGGGGGCCCCTACAATGAGCAGTTCTTC
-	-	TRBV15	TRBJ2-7	CATSRDRGYEQYF	TGTGCCACCAGCAGAGATCGGGGATACGAGCAGTACTTC
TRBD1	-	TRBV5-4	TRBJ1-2	CASSSGQGKSGNYGYTF	TGTGCCAGCAGCTCGGGACAGGGCAAGAGTGGAAACTATGGCTACACCTTC
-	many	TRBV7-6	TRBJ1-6	CASSTSQDAGSYNSPLHF	TGTGCCAGCAGCACTTCACAAGACGCGGGCTCCTATAATTCACCCCTCCACTTT
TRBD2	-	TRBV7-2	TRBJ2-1	CASLGRELEQFF	TGTGCCTCCTTGGGGCGGGAGCTCGAGCAGTTCTTC